Shown below are 19 T cell receptor beta chains from a single sample sequenced in a study of shared clonotypes between healthy human individuals. Assay used: immunoSEQ multiplex PCR; TCRdb lists only in-frame clones, some missing. The sample carries some 2,000,000 clones, roughly 94% recorded once. Naive CD8 cells lacked CD45RO, underwent positive selection for CCR7 and left out terminally differentiated effector memory CD45RA+ cells. The sequenced material came from naive CD8+ T cells sorted from blood. The receptors originated from a man younger than 30 in good health.

This clone showed up just once. CDR3 coding DNA: TGTGCCAGCAGCTCCGGACAGGGAGTAGTTTCGGGGGCCAACGTCCTGACTTTC. Translation gives CASSSGQGVVSGANVLTF. This chain uses TRBV7-9 with TRBJ2-6; 8 nucleotides agree with TRBD1. The ends lost 4 bases at V and 4 bases at J; junction bases unmatched: 12. This CDR3 is 18 amino acids long. Germline V gene sequence: CDR1 SEHNR, CDR2 FQNEAQ (reference sequence).

V gene TRBV10-3 combines with J gene TRBJ2-7; 7 bases agree with TRBD2. J was trimmed by 5 bases and V by 10 bases; bases with no gene match: 11. The V gene's germline CDR1 is ENHRY and CDR2 SYGVKD. CDR3 length: 13 amino acids. CDR3 bases: TGTGCCACCAGAGCGGGGCCCGGGGACGAGCAGTACTTC. It specifies CATRAGPGDEQYF.

The chain has TRBV27 and TRBJ1-1; a possible D gene is TRBD1 (5 bases). The CDR3 has 15 amino acids. Trimming took off 2 bases at V and 4 bases at J, with 14 bases between the two ends. Germline CDR1 is MNHEY and CDR2 is SMNVEV (reference sequence). The DNA of the CDR3 is TGTGCCAGCAGTTTAACGGCAGGGTGGAGCACTGAAGCTTTCTTT. Protein product: CASSLTAGWSTEAFF.

The chain uses TRBV21-1 and TRBJ2-7; TRBD1 was called by the table and not checked on the DNA. TRBV21-1 is a pseudogene segment. CDR3 length equals 15 residues. CDR3 nucleotides: TGTGCCAGCAGCAAAGTGAGACAGTTTCCCTACGAGCAGTACTTC. Its protein product is CASSKVRQFPYEQYF.

V usage is TRBV6-1 and J usage is TRBJ2-7; 9 bases fit TRBD1. Germline-derived CDR1 and CDR2 are MNHNS and SASEGT. J was trimmed by 2 bases and V by 7 bases; bases with no gene match: 9. CDR3 length: 15 residues. The CDR3 nucleotides are TGTGCCAGCACCGTCCTGCGGACAGGGGCCTACGAGCAGTACTTC. It encodes CASTVLRTGAYEQYF.

The chain joins TRBV11-2 to TRBJ1-5; D not resolved. The CDR3 has 15 amino acids. Germline V gene lookup returns CDR1 SGHAT and CDR2 FQNNGV. Trimming took 1 base from V and 0 from J, leaving 7 bases between them. CDR3 bases: TGTGCCAGCAGCTTAGGCCAGGTTAGCAATCAGCCCCAGCATTTT. Amino acid sequence: CASSLGQVSNQPQHF.

As concerns this clone: Other DNA sequences in this specimen translate into the identical CDR3. V is TRBV6-5 and J is TRBJ2-7; possibly TRBD1 or TRBD2 for D (5 bases each). Germline V gene sequence: CDR1 MNHEY, CDR2 SVGAGI. This CDR3 is built from 13 residues. V lost 1 base and J 6 bases, leaving 10 bases between the germline ends. CDR3 DNA sequence: TGTGCCAGCAGTTACTACGGGGCCGCCGAGCAGTACTTC. Its translation is CASSYYGAAEQYF.

The rearrangement links TRBV4-1 to TRBJ1-2; D remains unclear. The CDR3 extends over 14 amino acids. Germline CDR1 reads MGHRA; CDR2 reads YSYEKL. The germline V and J ends were trimmed by 5 bases and 2 bases, with 12 bases remaining between them. CDR3 DNA sequence: TGCGCCAGCAGCTCCGGCCCGGGGAACTATGGCTACACCTTC. Translating it yields CASSSGPGNYGYTF.

As concerns this clone: The same CDR3 arises from other DNA sequences in this sample as well. The chain recombines TRBV10-3 with TRBJ2-1; D gene unclear. Germline loops: CDR1 ENHRY, CDR2 SYGVKD. The CDR3 is 13 amino acids. V lost 0 bases, J lost 7 bases, and 7 bases lay in between. DNA for the CDR3: TGTGCCATCAGTGAGTCTAAGGGTAATGAGCAGTTCTTC. Translated, it gives CAISESKGNEQFF.

The chain joins TRBV9 to TRBJ2-5; D is possibly TRBD2 (5 bases). Between the trimmed V and J ends, which lost 4 bases and 5 bases, there was a span of 15 bases. Germline lookup yields CDR1 SGDLS and CDR2 YYNGEE. The CDR3 loop spans 14 amino acids. CDR3 loop: CASSPTSFSETQYF. DNA of the CDR3: TGTGCCAGCAGCCCCACTAGTTTTTCGGAGACCCAGTACTTC.

The CDR3 loop is CASSEWASGQDGELFF. CDR3 nucleotide sequence: TGCGCCAGCAGTGAGTGGGCTAGCGGGCAGGACGGGGAGCTGTTTTTT. This rearrangement joins TRBV10-1 to TRBJ2-2, with 8 bases matching TRBD2. V was clipped by 1 base and J by 7 bases; unmatched bases: 8. CDR1 and CDR2 (germline): WNHNN, SYGVQD (reference sequence). This CDR3 is 16 amino acids long.

The rearrangement joins TRBV11-2 to TRBJ2-7; no clear D gene. The germline V and J ends were trimmed by 3 bases and 4 bases, with 13 bases remaining between them. The germline V gene encodes CDR1 SGHAT and CDR2 FQNNGV. The CDR3 spans 14 residues. In nucleotides, the CDR3 is TGTGCCAGCAGCTTTTCTGGGGTACCGTACGAGCAGTACTTC. The encoded protein is CASSFSGVPYEQYF.

This clone has only one observation. The gene calls are TRBV4-2 and TRBJ2-7; no clear D. The CDR3 is made up of 13 amino acids. Germline V lookup: CDR1 LGHNA, CDR2 YNFKEQ. V lost 1 base and J lost 5, with 9 bases in between. Here the CDR3 reads CASSQGMGNEQYF. The CDR3 DNA follows: TGTGCCAGCAGCCAAGGGATGGGAAACGAGCAGTACTTC.

About this clone: Other DNA sequences of this sample code for an identical CDR3. The J gene is TRBJ2-7, the V gene TRBV11-2, with D possibly TRBD1 on 6 matching bases. The germline gives CDR1 SGHAT, CDR2 FQNNGV. The V end lost 1 base, the J end lost 3 bases, and 7 bases lay between the germline ends. The CDR3 consists of 13 residues. DNA for the CDR3: TGTGCCAGCAGCTTAGTCAGGGGCTACGAGCAGTACTTC. As protein: CASSLVRGYEQYF.

The gene calls are TRBV2 and TRBJ2-3; the match to TRBD2 covers 11 bases. The CDR3 is 16 residues long. Per the germline V gene, CDR1 is SNHLY and CDR2 is FYNNEI. Germline trimming cut 6 bases from V and 3 bases from J; bases unmatched to any gene: 8. CDR3 nucleotide sequence: TGTGCCAGCAGGGGGACTAGCGGTTTGGGGACAGATACGCAGTATTTT. Residues: CASRGTSGLGTDTQYF.

This chain links TRBV28 with TRBJ2-7; TRBD2 agrees at 7 bases. Germline CDR1 and CDR2: MDHEN and SYDVKM. The CDR3 has 17 residues. The J segment lost 7 bases and the V segment lost 10 bases, leaving 25 bases of the junction unmatched. CDR3 loop: CATLGVGGTQGRGEQYF. CDR3 in DNA: TGTGCCACCCTCGGGGTGGGGGGGACCCAAGGGCGAGGAGAGCAGTACTTC.

Here the CDR3 DNA reads TGCAGCGTTGAGAGGGTGGAGGACAGTACAGATACGCAGTATTTT. Residues: CSVERVEDSTDTQYF. The chain carries TRBV29-1 and TRBJ2-3, with D perhaps matching TRBD1 (6 bases). CDR3 length equals 15 residues. Per the germline V gene, CDR1 is SQVTM and CDR2 is ANQGSEA. The ends were cut back, 3 bases at V and 3 bases at J, with 16 bases in the middle.

The V gene is TRBV5-6, the J gene TRBJ2-4; D is tentatively TRBD1 or TRBD2 (5 bases each). Germline V gene lookup returns CDR1 SGHDT and CDR2 YYEEEE. This CDR3 region has 13 residues. Trimming left V 0 bases short and J 6 bases short, with 7 bases between. The CDR3 is CASSLGDGNIQYF. CDR3 nucleotides: TGTGCCAGCAGCTTGGGGGACGGAAACATTCAGTACTTC.

CDR3 residues: CASSHTEGGELFF. CDR3 DNA: TGCGCCAGCAGCCACACCGAGGGCGGGGAGCTGTTTTTT. The chain combines TRBV4-3 with TRBJ2-2, with D perhaps TRBD2 (5 bases). The CDR3 runs to 13 residues. Germline V lookup: CDR1 LGHNA, CDR2 YSLEER. The V end lost 3 bases, the J end lost 7 bases, and 9 bases lay between the germline ends.